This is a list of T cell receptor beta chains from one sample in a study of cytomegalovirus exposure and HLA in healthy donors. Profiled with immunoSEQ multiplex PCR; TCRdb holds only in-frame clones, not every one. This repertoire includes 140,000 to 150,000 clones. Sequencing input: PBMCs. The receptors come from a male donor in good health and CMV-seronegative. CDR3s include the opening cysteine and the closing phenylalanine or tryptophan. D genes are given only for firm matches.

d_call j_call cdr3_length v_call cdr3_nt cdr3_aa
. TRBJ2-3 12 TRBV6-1 TGTGCCAGCAGTCGACAGGCAGATACGCAGTATTTT CASSRQADTQYF
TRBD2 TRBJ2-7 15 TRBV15 TGTGCCACCAGCAGAGATGGGACTAGCATCTACGAGCAGTACTTC CATSRDGTSIYEQYF
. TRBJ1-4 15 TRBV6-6 TGTGCCAGCAGTTACCCACAGGGCACACTAGAAAAACTGTTTTTT CASSYPQGTLEKLFF
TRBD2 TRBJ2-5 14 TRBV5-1 TGCGCCAGCAGCTTGGCCGGACTAGATGGGACCCAGTACTTC CASSLAGLDGTQYF
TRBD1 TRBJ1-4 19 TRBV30 TGTGCCTGGAGTGTTCCGGGACAGGGGTTACGCGCAACTAATGAAAAACTGTTTTTT CAWSVPGQGLRATNEKLFF
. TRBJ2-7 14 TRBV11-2 TGTGCCAGCAGCTCCCCTCAGCCAGGCAACGAGCAGTACTTC CASSSPQPGNEQYF
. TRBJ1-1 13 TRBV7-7 TGTGCTAGCAGCGCAGGGGCGAACACTGAAGCTTTCTTT CASSAGANTEAFF
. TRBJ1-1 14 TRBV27 TGTGCCAGCAGTCTTACCTTGACAGACCTAGAAGCTTTCTTT CASSLTLTDLEAFF
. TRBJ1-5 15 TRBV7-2 TGTGCCAGCAGCTTAGACCACTATAGCAATCAGCCCCAGCATTTT CASSLDHYSNQPQHF
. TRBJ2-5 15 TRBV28 TGTGCCAGCAGTTTCGGTGCCCCAAGGGAGGAGACCCAGTACTTC CASSFGAPREETQYF
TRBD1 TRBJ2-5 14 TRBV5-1 TGCGCCAGCAGCCTAGGGACAGGGCAAGAGACCCAGTACTTC CASSLGTGQETQYF
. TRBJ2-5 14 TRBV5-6 TGTGCCAGCAGCTTGGGAGGGGGGGAAGAGACCCAGTACTTC CASSLGGGEETQYF
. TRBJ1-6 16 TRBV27 TGTGCCAGCTCATCCCGGGGAGGGGCGGATGGTCCACCCCTCCACTTT CASSSRGGADGPPLHF
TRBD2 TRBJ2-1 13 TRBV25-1 TGTGCCAGCAGTGGAGGGGAGGGGAATGAGCAGTTCTTC CASSGGEGNEQFF
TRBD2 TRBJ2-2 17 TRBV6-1 TGTGCCAGCAGTGAAAAGCTAGCGGGGGCTATTAACGGGGAGCTGTTTTTT CASSEKLAGAINGELFF
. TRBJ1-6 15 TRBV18 TGTGCCAGCTCACCAAGGTCAGGGATGAATTCACCCCTCCACTTT CASSPRSGMNSPLHF
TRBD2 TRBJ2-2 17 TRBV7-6 TGTGCCAGCAGCTTAATCCCTAGCGGGATGAACACCGGGGAGCTGTTTTTT CASSLIPSGMNTGELFF
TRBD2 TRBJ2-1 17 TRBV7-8 TGTGCCAGCAGCTTAGCATCAATTGCGGGGGGGAGCTATGAGCAGTTCTTC CASSLASIAGGSYEQFF
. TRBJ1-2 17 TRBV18 TGTGCCAGCTCACCCCTGGATCGGGGGGGTTCTAACTATGGCTACACCTTC CASSPLDRGGSNYGYTF
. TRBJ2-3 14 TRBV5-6 TGTGCCAGCAGCTTGGCGGGAAGGACAGATACGCAGTATTTT CASSLAGRTDTQYF
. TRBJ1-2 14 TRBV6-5 TGTGCCAGCAGTTACTCGTGGGACACCGATGGCTACACCTTC CASSYSWDTDGYTF
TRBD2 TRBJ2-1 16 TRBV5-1 TGCGCCAGCAGTCCCCTCGGGCGGGAGGCCTACAATGAGCAGTTCTTC CASSPLGREAYNEQFF
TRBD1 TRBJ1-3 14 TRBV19 TGTGCCACCACGACAGGGACGTTAGGAAACACCATATATTTT CATTTGTLGNTIYF
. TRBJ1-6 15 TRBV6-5 TGTGCCAGCAGTTCTACGACCCGGGATAATTCACCCCTCCACTTT CASSSTTRDNSPLHF
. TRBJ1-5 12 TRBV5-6 TGTGCCAGCAGCCGGGGTAATCAGCCCCAGCATTTT CASSRGNQPQHF
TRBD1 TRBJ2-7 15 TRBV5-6 TGTGCCAGCAGCTTGGGACAGGGTATGGTATACGAGCAGTACTTC CASSLGQGMVYEQYF
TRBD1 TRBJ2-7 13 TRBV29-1 TGCAGCGTAACAGGGGTCCGCTCCTACGAGCAGTACTTC CSVTGVRSYEQYF
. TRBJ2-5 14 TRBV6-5 TGTGCCAGCAGTTATAGACAGGGAGGACAGACCCAGTACTTC CASSYRQGGQTQYF
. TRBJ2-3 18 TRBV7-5 TGTGCCAGAAGATTCACCTCTCGGACGGACACTAGCACAGATACGCAGTATTTT CARRFTSRTDTSTDTQYF
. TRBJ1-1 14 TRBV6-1 TGTGCCAGCAGAAGAGTCAGGGGTTGGACTGAAGCTTTCTTT CASRRVRGWTEAFF
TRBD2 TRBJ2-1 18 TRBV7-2 TGTGCCAGCACCCCGACTAGCGGGGGGCAGAGCTCCTACAATGAGCAGTTCTTC CASTPTSGGQSSYNEQFF
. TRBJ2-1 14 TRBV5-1 TGCGCCAGCGCACGGACAAGGAAGGACAATGAGCAGTTCTTC CASARTRKDNEQFF
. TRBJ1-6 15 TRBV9 TGTGCCAGCAGCGTTCGGGACACCGATAATTCACCCCTCCACTTT CASSVRDTDNSPLHF
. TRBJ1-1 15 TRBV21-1 TGTGCCAGCATCCAACTACGACGGCTGAACACTGAAGCTTTCTTT CASIQLRRLNTEAFF
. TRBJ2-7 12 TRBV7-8 TGTGCCAGCAGCTTACACACCGACGAGCAGTACTTC CASSLHTDEQYF
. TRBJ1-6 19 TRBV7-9 TGTGCCAGCAGCTTAGGAGACCCCATCCCGACAGACGAAAATTCACCCCTCCACTTT CASSLGDPIPTDENSPLHF
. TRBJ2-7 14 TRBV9 TGTGCCAGCAGCGTGCATACAACCTCCTACGAGCAGTACTTC CASSVHTTSYEQYF
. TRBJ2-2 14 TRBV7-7 TGTGCTAGCAGCTTCTTACCCAACGGCGGGGAGCTGTTTTTT CASSFLPNGGELFF
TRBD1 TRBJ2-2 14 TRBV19 TGTGCCGGGTCAGGGGGCTTGAACACCGGGGAGCTGTTTTTT CAGSGGLNTGELFF
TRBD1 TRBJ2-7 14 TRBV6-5 TGTGCCAGCAGTATCGGACAGGGGGCCTACGAGCAGTACTTC CASSIGQGAYEQYF
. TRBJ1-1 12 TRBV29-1 TGCAGCGTAGGGGACACCCTGACTAAAGCTTTCTTT CSVGDTLTKAFF
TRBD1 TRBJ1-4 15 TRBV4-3 TGCGCCAGCAGCCAATCACAGGGGGTCGGAGAAAAACTGTTTTTT CASSQSQGVGEKLFF
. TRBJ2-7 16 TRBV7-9 TGTGCCAGCAGCTTAGGGCCGACAGGGACTCCCTACGAGCAGTACTTC CASSLGPTGTPYEQYF
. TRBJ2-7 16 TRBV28 TGTGCCAGCAGCGCGCCGCGGGCAGGGGCCACCTACGAGCAGTACTTC CASSAPRAGATYEQYF
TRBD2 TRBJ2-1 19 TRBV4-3 TGCGCCAGCAGCCAAGATCTGGGCGGGGGAACCGGCTCCTACAATGAGCAGTTCTTC CASSQDLGGGTGSYNEQFF
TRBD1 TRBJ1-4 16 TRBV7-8 TGTGCCAGCAGCCTCCGGGACAGGCAAGCTAATGAAAAACTGTTTTTT CASSLRDRQANEKLFF
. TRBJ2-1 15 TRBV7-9 TGTGCCAGCATGAACGCCGGGGGAAGGGACAATGAGCAGTTCTTC CASMNAGGRDNEQFF
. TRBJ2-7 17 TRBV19 TGTGCCAGTAGTATAGGTTTGTCGAGCGTTAACTCCTACGAGCAGTACTTC CASSIGLSSVNSYEQYF
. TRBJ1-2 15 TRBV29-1 TGCAGCGTTGTGACGAATCCGGGGACAAACTATGGCTACACCTTC CSVVTNPGTNYGYTF
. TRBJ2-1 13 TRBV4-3 TGCGCCAGCAGCCAAGGTTCAGGTTATGAGCAGTTCTTC CASSQGSGYEQFF
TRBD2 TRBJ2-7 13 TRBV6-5 TGTGCCAGCAGTTTCGGGACTAGTGGGGAGCAGTACTTC CASSFGTSGEQYF
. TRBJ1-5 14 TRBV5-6 TGTGCCAGCAGCTTCCGGGGACAAAATCAGCCCCAGCATTTT CASSFRGQNQPQHF